This TCR beta chain was sequenced in a study of T-cell memory formation after mild COVID-19. TCRdb processed the 5' RACE reads anew with MiXCR; each CDR3 protein has one entry. The sample shows about 57,000 distinct CDR3 sequences, over 9% of them seen only once. There are 15 residues in the CDR3. Trimming pared 5 bases from V and 5 bases from J, leaving 18 bases between. The germline gives CDR1 SGHTA, CDR2 FQGNSA. This clonotype was counted ten times or more. Its cognate antigen is unknown. The study, taken as a whole, reports: Contracting clones from day 15 to 85 showed balanced CD4/CD8; later expanders favored CD4+.

The sample consisted of PBMCs or a T cell subset sorted from them (not recorded which). This receptor was identified in a man aged 18 to 30 who had mild COVID-19 (a few samples of this study predate the infection). Cell type and time point are not known. The chain is built from TRBV7-2 and TRBJ2-5; perhaps D is TRBD1 or TRBD2 (5 bases each). The CDR3 here is CASSHGTSLQETQYF. CDR3 sequence (DNA): TGTGCCAGCAGCCACGGGACCTCCCTGCAGGAGACCCAGTACTTC. Supplemented by reference TRBV7-2 and TRBJ2-5, the full variable domain reads GAGVSQSPSNKVTEKGKDVELRCDPISGHTALYWYRQSLGQGLEFLIYFQGNSAPDKSGLPSDRFSAERTGGSVSTLTIQRTQQEDSAVYLCASSHGTSLQETQYFGPGTRLLVL.